The rows below give T cell receptor beta chains drawn from one sample of a study of blood T cell repertoires in COVID-19. Profiled with immunoSEQ multiplex PCR; TCRdb holds only in-frame clones, not every one. The sample lists about 170,000 clones; roughly 86% were seen once. Input material: peripheral blood. These receptors were taken from a man between 65 and 85 years old with acute or convalescent COVID-19. Both conserved end residues are part of each CDR3. D genes are given only for firm matches. For some rows the clone size is stated as once, few or many, or as a class when expanded; others skip it.

clone_size: .
cdr3_length: 15
j_call: TRBJ1-2
v_call: TRBV4-1
d_call: TRBD1
cdr3_aa: CASRLYDRGYRGYTF
cdr3_nt: TGCGCCAGCAGGCTATACGACAGGGGTTACCGTGGCTACACCTTC

clone_size: .
cdr3_length: 14
j_call: TRBJ2-1
v_call: TRBV23-1
d_call: .
cdr3_aa: CASSPRMPYNEQFF
cdr3_nt: TGCGCCAGCAGTCCTAGGATGCCCTACAATGAGCAGTTCTTC

clone_size: once
cdr3_length: 16
j_call: TRBJ2-1
v_call: TRBV4-1
d_call: TRBD2
cdr3_aa: CASRGLAVSSYNEQFF
cdr3_nt: TGCGCCAGCAGAGGACTAGCGGTGAGCTCCTACAATGAGCAGTTCTTC

clone_size: once
cdr3_length: 15
j_call: TRBJ2-7
v_call: TRBV12-1
d_call: .
cdr3_aa: CASSTALREAYEQYF
cdr3_nt: TGTGCCAGCAGCACCGCCCTCAGGGAAGCCTACGAGCAGTACTTC

clone_size: few
cdr3_length: 15
j_call: TRBJ2-7
v_call: TRBV5-6
d_call: .
cdr3_aa: CASSPQVPSQHEQYF
cdr3_nt: TGTGCCAGCAGCCCACAGGTTCCCTCCCAACACGAGCAGTACTTC

clone_size: .
cdr3_length: 17
j_call: TRBJ2-4
v_call: TRBV4-3
d_call: .
cdr3_aa: CASSQDWRPLAKNIQYF
cdr3_nt: TGCGCCAGCAGCCAAGATTGGAGGCCCTTAGCCAAAAACATTCAGTACTTC

clone_size: .
cdr3_length: 15
j_call: TRBJ1-4
v_call: TRBV6-5
d_call: .
cdr3_aa: CASSRDLGENEKLFF
cdr3_nt: TGTGCCAGCAGTCGCGATCTCGGAGAGAATGAAAAACTGTTTTTT

clone_size: .
cdr3_length: 20
j_call: TRBJ2-3
v_call: TRBV4-2
d_call: TRBD2
cdr3_aa: CASSHRGLAGGPGGTDTQYF
cdr3_nt: TGTGCCAGCAGCCACCGCGGACTAGCGGGAGGGCCGGGTGGCACAGATACGCAGTATTTT

clone_size: .
cdr3_length: 15
j_call: TRBJ2-2
v_call: TRBV10-3
d_call: TRBD1
cdr3_aa: CAISEPDRGGGELFF
cdr3_nt: TGTGCCATCAGTGAGCCGGACAGGGGCGGGGGGGAGCTGTTTTTT

clone_size: .
cdr3_length: 13
j_call: TRBJ2-7
v_call: TRBV11-2
d_call: .
cdr3_aa: CASSFHSTYEQYF
cdr3_nt: TGTGCCAGCAGCTTCCACAGTACCTACGAGCAGTACTTC

clone_size: .
cdr3_length: 15
j_call: TRBJ1-5
v_call: TRBV5-1
d_call: .
cdr3_aa: CASSLAGASNQPQHF
cdr3_nt: TGCGCCAGCAGCTTGGCGGGTGCCAGCAATCAGCCCCAGCATTTT

clone_size: .
cdr3_length: 15
j_call: TRBJ1-2
v_call: TRBV18
d_call: .
cdr3_aa: CASSPGGTINYGYTF
cdr3_nt: TGTGCCAGCTCACCAGGAGGGACTATTAACTATGGCTACACCTTC

clone_size: .
cdr3_length: 15
j_call: TRBJ1-6
v_call: TRBV4-1
d_call: .
cdr3_aa: CATSDSLGGNSPLHF
cdr3_nt: TGCGCCACCTCAGACTCTTTAGGAGGCAATTCACCCCTCCACTTT

clone_size: .
cdr3_length: 18
j_call: TRBJ2-7
v_call: TRBV7-7
d_call: .
cdr3_aa: CASTLGMDGALLYYEQYF
cdr3_nt: TGTGCTAGCACCCTCGGGATGGACGGAGCCCTCCTATACTACGAGCAGTACTTC

clone_size: once
cdr3_length: 14
j_call: TRBJ2-5
v_call: TRBV5-1
d_call: TRBD1
cdr3_aa: CASSAGQGAETQYF
cdr3_nt: TGCGCCAGCAGCGCGGGACAGGGGGCAGAGACCCAGTACTTC

clone_size: few
cdr3_length: 14
j_call: TRBJ1-3
v_call: TRBV5-8
d_call: .
cdr3_aa: CASSLGDRGNTIYF
cdr3_nt: TGTGCCAGCAGCTTGGGAGACAGGGGAAACACCATATATTTT

clone_size: .
cdr3_length: 19
j_call: TRBJ2-3
v_call: TRBV6-8
d_call: TRBD2
cdr3_aa: CASTLGRTSGRYSTDTQYF
cdr3_nt: TGTGCCAGCACCTTGGGGCGGACTAGCGGGAGGTATAGCACAGATACGCAGTATTTT

clone_size: few
cdr3_length: 13
j_call: TRBJ1-5
v_call: TRBV18
d_call: .
cdr3_aa: CASSQGSNQPQHF
cdr3_nt: TGTGCCAGCTCACAGGGGAGCAATCAGCCCCAGCATTTT

clone_size: .
cdr3_length: 17
j_call: TRBJ1-5
v_call: TRBV19
d_call: .
cdr3_aa: CASSKRDVRDSNQPQHF
cdr3_nt: TGTGCCAGTAGTAAGCGCGATGTCCGGGACTCCAATCAGCCCCAGCATTTT

clone_size: .
cdr3_length: 15
j_call: TRBJ2-2
v_call: TRBV12-5
d_call: .
cdr3_aa: CASGPVGADTGELFF
cdr3_nt: TGTGCTAGTGGTCCGGTGGGAGCGGACACCGGGGAGCTGTTTTTT

clone_size: few
cdr3_length: 14
j_call: TRBJ1-5
v_call: TRBV2
d_call: TRBD1
cdr3_aa: CASKDGTGMQPQHF
cdr3_nt: TGTGCCAGCAAGGATGGGACAGGGATGCAGCCCCAGCATTTT

clone_size: .
cdr3_length: 17
j_call: TRBJ1-2
v_call: TRBV4-1
d_call: .
cdr3_aa: CASSQDLPGGLSYGYTF
cdr3_nt: TGCGCCAGCAGCCAAGATTTGCCGGGGGGGCTATCCTATGGCTACACCTTC

clone_size: .
cdr3_length: 13
j_call: TRBJ2-3
v_call: TRBV7-3
d_call: .
cdr3_aa: CASSFIWPDTQYF
cdr3_nt: TGTGCCAGCAGCTTTATCTGGCCAGATACGCAGTATTTT

clone_size: .
cdr3_length: 18
j_call: TRBJ2-3
v_call: TRBV3-1/TRBV3-2
d_call: TRBD2
cdr3_aa: CASSLDLLAGGLTDTQYF
cdr3_nt: TGTGCCAGCAGCCTTGATCTACTAGCGGGGGGCCTCACAGATACGCAGTATTTT

clone_size: .
cdr3_length: 11
j_call: TRBJ2-4
v_call: TRBV14
d_call: TRBD1
cdr3_aa: CATGQGTIQYF
cdr3_nt: TGTGCCACCGGACAGGGAACCATTCAGTACTTC

clone_size: .
cdr3_length: 16
j_call: TRBJ1-4
v_call: TRBV7-8
d_call: TRBD1
cdr3_aa: CASSRDTGATNEKLFF
cdr3_nt: TGTGCCAGCAGCCGAGATACAGGGGCAACTAATGAAAAACTGTTTTTT

clone_size: once
cdr3_length: 16
j_call: TRBJ2-1
v_call: TRBV10-1
d_call: TRBD2
cdr3_aa: CASSDSGLAGFNEQFF
cdr3_nt: TGCGCCAGCAGTGACTCGGGACTAGCGGGATTTAATGAGCAGTTCTTC

clone_size: .
cdr3_length: 15
j_call: TRBJ1-5
v_call: TRBV19
d_call: .
cdr3_aa: CASSTQGMRNQPQHF
cdr3_nt: TGTGCCAGTAGTACACAGGGTATGAGGAATCAGCCCCAGCATTTT

clone_size: .
cdr3_length: 15
j_call: TRBJ2-2
v_call: TRBV6-1
d_call: TRBD1
cdr3_aa: CASSHYRGPTGELFF
cdr3_nt: TGTGCCAGCAGTCATTACAGGGGGCCCACCGGGGAGCTGTTTTTT

clone_size: once
cdr3_length: 15
j_call: TRBJ2-5
v_call: TRBV9
d_call: .
cdr3_aa: CASSVSPDFWETQYF
cdr3_nt: TGTGCCAGCAGCGTTTCCCCTGACTTTTGGGAGACCCAGTACTTC

clone_size: .
cdr3_length: 13
j_call: TRBJ2-7
v_call: TRBV19
d_call: .
cdr3_aa: CASSNQGSYEQYF
cdr3_nt: TGTGCCAGTAGTAACCAGGGATCCTACGAGCAGTACTTC

clone_size: .
cdr3_length: 14
j_call: TRBJ2-1
v_call: TRBV2
d_call: .
cdr3_aa: CASSELAGAGEQFF
cdr3_nt: TGTGCCAGCAGTGAATTGGCGGGGGCCGGTGAGCAGTTCTTC

clone_size: .
cdr3_length: 11
j_call: TRBJ1-4
v_call: TRBV28
d_call: .
cdr3_aa: CASLFNEKLFF
cdr3_nt: TGTGCCAGCCTATTTAATGAAAAACTGTTTTTT

clone_size: .
cdr3_length: 19
j_call: TRBJ2-3
v_call: TRBV9
d_call: TRBD2
cdr3_aa: CASSYGTSGIPGGTDTQYF
cdr3_nt: TGTGCCAGCAGCTACGGGACTAGCGGGATCCCGGGGGGCACAGATACGCAGTATTTT

clone_size: .
cdr3_length: 14
j_call: TRBJ1-3
v_call: TRBV10-3
d_call: .
cdr3_aa: CATGTPSAGNTIYF
cdr3_nt: TGTGCCACCGGGACACCCTCTGCTGGAAACACCATATATTTT

clone_size: .
cdr3_length: 15
j_call: TRBJ1-5
v_call: TRBV6-6
d_call: TRBD1
cdr3_aa: CATDTTGDGNQPQHF
cdr3_nt: TGTGCCACGGATACAACAGGGGATGGAAATCAGCCCCAGCATTTT

clone_size: .
cdr3_length: 15
j_call: TRBJ2-5
v_call: TRBV19
d_call: TRBD1
cdr3_aa: CASSPRTGLGETQYF
cdr3_nt: TGTGCCAGTAGTCCCCGGACAGGTTTAGGGGAGACCCAGTACTTC

clone_size: once
cdr3_length: 13
j_call: TRBJ1-5
v_call: TRBV30
d_call: .
cdr3_aa: CAWSRVLNQPQHF
cdr3_nt: TGTGCCTGGAGTCGGGTCCTTAATCAGCCCCAGCATTTT

clone_size: few
cdr3_length: 12
j_call: TRBJ1-4
v_call: TRBV2
d_call: .
cdr3_aa: CASISQGEKLFF
cdr3_nt: TGTGCCAGCATTAGCCAGGGTGAAAAACTGTTTTTT

clone_size: .
cdr3_length: 16
j_call: TRBJ2-3
v_call: TRBV5-1
d_call: TRBD2
cdr3_aa: CASSPGTSSSTDTQYF
cdr3_nt: TGCGCCAGCAGCCCTGGGACTAGCTCTAGCACAGATACGCAGTATTTT

clone_size: .
cdr3_length: 12
j_call: TRBJ1-2
v_call: TRBV30
d_call: .
cdr3_aa: CAAKGPGMGYTF
cdr3_nt: TGTGCCGCGAAGGGGCCAGGGATGGGCTACACCTTC

clone_size: few
cdr3_length: 13
j_call: TRBJ1-1
v_call: TRBV10-3
d_call: .
cdr3_aa: CAIIGVYGTEAFF
cdr3_nt: TGTGCCATCATCGGGGTCTATGGAACTGAAGCTTTCTTT

clone_size: .
cdr3_length: 13
j_call: TRBJ1-6
v_call: TRBV3-1/TRBV3-2
d_call: .
cdr3_aa: CASSPTRISPLHF
cdr3_nt: TGTGCCAGCAGCCCCACTAGGATCTCACCCCTCCACTTT

clone_size: .
cdr3_length: 14
j_call: TRBJ1-1
v_call: TRBV10-3
d_call: .
cdr3_aa: CAIGGAGDQTEAFF
cdr3_nt: TGTGCCATCGGGGGGGCAGGGGATCAGACTGAAGCTTTCTTT

clone_size: once
cdr3_length: 15
j_call: TRBJ1-1
v_call: TRBV24-1
d_call: TRBD1
cdr3_aa: CATSDSGTGVTEAFF
cdr3_nt: TGTGCCACCAGTGACTCCGGGACAGGGGTTACTGAAGCTTTCTTT

clone_size: few
cdr3_length: 16
j_call: TRBJ1-6
v_call: TRBV19
d_call: TRBD1
cdr3_aa: CASSTTQGASNSPLHF
cdr3_nt: TGTGCCAGTAGCACAACACAGGGGGCCTCTAATTCACCCCTCCACTTT

clone_size: .
cdr3_length: 13
j_call: TRBJ2-7
v_call: TRBV9
d_call: .
cdr3_aa: CASGRGASYEQYF
cdr3_nt: TGTGCCAGCGGTAGGGGCGCCTCCTACGAGCAGTACTTC

clone_size: .
cdr3_length: 14
j_call: TRBJ1-4
v_call: TRBV5-6
d_call: TRBD1
cdr3_aa: CASSSTGADEKLFF
cdr3_nt: TGTGCCAGCAGCTCGACAGGGGCAGACGAAAAACTGTTTTTT

clone_size: .
cdr3_length: 17
j_call: TRBJ2-5
v_call: TRBV7-2
d_call: TRBD2
cdr3_aa: CASSTSGSLRSLETQYF
cdr3_nt: TGTGCCAGCAGCACTAGCGGGAGTCTAAGGAGTTTGGAGACCCAGTACTTC